What follows are 18 T cell receptor beta chains derived from one specimen sequenced in a study of technical replicates of blood from a handful of donors. The protocol was immunoSEQ multiplex PCR, while the TCRdb copy is restricted to in-frame clones and leaves out a portion. The top ten hold approximately 0.3% of the sample, which has about 88,000 clones, around 90% seen once. Sequenced input: T cells isolated from PBMCs. These TCRs come from a human donor in good health.

This clone has a single count. The chain carries TRBV5-1 and TRBJ2-1, with a weak D call TRBD1 (6 bases). CDR1 is SGHRS, CDR2 YFSETQ, per germline. The CDR3 has 13 residues. Trimming cost V 1 base and J 5 bases, with 7 bases left between them. CDR3 coding DNA: TGCGCCAGCAGCTTGAGGACAGACAATGAGCAGTTCTTC. Translating gives CASSLRTDNEQFF.

J is TRBJ2-3 and V is TRBV5-6; D is perhaps TRBD2 (6 bases). V lost 3 bases, J lost 9 bases, and 20 bases lay in between. From germline, CDR1 is SGHDT and CDR2 YYEEEE. This CDR3 spans 15 amino acids. The CDR3: CASSSGSFREGTQYF. The CDR3 DNA reads as TGTGCCAGCAGCTCCGGGAGTTTCAGAGAAGGGACGCAGTATTTT.

CDR3 residues: CASSQGHAGIDTQYF. The CDR3 coding sequence is TGCGCCAGCAGCCAGGGACACGCCGGGATAGATACGCAGTATTTT. The chain is built from TRBV5-1 and TRBJ2-3, with D possibly being TRBD1 (6 bases). Germline CDR1 SGHRS, CDR2 YFSETQ. The CDR3 is 15 residues long. V dropped 4 bases and J dropped 5 bases, with 17 bases sitting between them.

The rearrangement links TRBV4-2 to TRBJ2-7; TRBD2 agrees at 8 bases. The CDR3 is made up of 15 amino acids. V was clipped by 2 bases and J by 7 bases; unmatched bases: 10. Germline V gene data show CDR1 as LGHNA and CDR2 as YNFKEQ. The CDR3 DNA follows: TGTGCCAGCAGCCAACTCGGGGGGGGAGTGGGGGAGCAGTACTTC. Encoded protein: CASSQLGGGVGEQYF.

The CDR3 DNA follows: TGTGCTAGTGGTTTGGTCATAGACCTCTCCCCCCAGGATTTTTACTTC. This encodes CASGLVIDLSPQDFYF. The genes are TRBV12-5 and TRBJ2-5; D is ambiguous. CDR3 length: 16 amino acids. Trimming took off 0 bases at V and 14 bases at J, with 25 bases between the two ends. Germline loops: CDR1 LGHNT, CDR2 FRNRAP.

The chain combines TRBV9 with TRBJ2-2, with D tentatively TRBD2 (5 bases). This CDR3 region has 15 residues. V gave up 0 bases and J gave up 6 bases, with 12 bases separating them. CDR1 is SGDLS and CDR2 is YYNGEE in the germline V gene. For the CDR3, the DNA is TGTGCCAGCAGCGTAGTGTCTAGCTGGTCCGGGGAGCTGTTTTTT. This encodes CASSVVSSWSGELFF.

The chain links TRBV25-1 to TRBJ2-1; unclear D gene. V was pared by 0 bases and J by 2 bases, with 2 bases between. CDR1 MGHDK and CDR2 SYGVNS come from the germline V gene. The length of the CDR3 is 13 residues. Here the CDR3 DNA reads TGTGCCAGCAGTGAATATACCTACAATGAGCAGTTCTTC. Translating gives CASSEYTYNEQFF.

The CDR3 DNA reads as TGTGCCAGCAGCCAGGGGGCGGTCGAGCAGTACTTC. As protein: CASSQGAVEQYF. The J gene is TRBJ2-7, the V gene TRBV6-5; 8 nucleotides agree with TRBD1. The CDR3 is made up of 12 amino acids. V gave up 6 bases and J gave up 6 bases; unmatched junction bases: 4. The V gene's germline CDR1 is MNHEY and CDR2 SVGAGI.

The J gene is TRBJ2-3, the V gene TRBV5-1, with a tentative D call TRBD2 (5 bases). The V and J ends lost 2 bases and 6 bases respectively, with 22 bases between them. CDR1 and CDR2 (germline): SGHRS, YFSETQ. This CDR3 spans 17 amino acids. CDR3 region: CASSFDLRGRPRDTQYF. The DNA for the CDR3 is TGCGCCAGCAGCTTTGATCTACGAGGGAGACCCAGGGATACGCAGTATTTT.

CDR3 protein: CASSLPGTYGYTF. As DNA, the CDR3 is TGTGCCAGCAGCTTACCGGGTACCTATGGCTACACCTTC. The gene calls are TRBV11-3 and TRBJ1-2; D unclear. CDR3 length: 13 residues. The V gene lost 2 bases and the J gene lost 4 bases, with 8 bases spanning the gap. CDR1 is SGHNT, CDR2 YENEEA, per germline. Full variable domain (remainder filled in from reference TRBV11-3 and TRBJ1-2): EAGVVQSPRYKIIEKKQPVAFWCNPISGHNTLYWYLQNLGQGPELLIRYENEEAVDDSQLPKDRFSAERLKGVDSTLKIQPAELGDSAVYLCASSLPGTYGYTFGSGTRLTVV.

The chain has TRBV28 and TRBJ1-1; D is possibly TRBD1 (6 bases). V was pared by 3 bases and J by 3 bases, with 11 bases between. Germline CDR1 is MDHEN and CDR2 is SYDVKM. The CDR3 has 14 amino acids. The CDR3 DNA follows: TGTGCCAGCAGTTTCCCGGACAGACACACTGAAGCTTTCTTT. This sequence encodes CASSFPDRHTEAFF. Complete variable domain (other parts from reference TRBV28 and TRBJ1-1): DVKVTQSSRYLVKRTGEKVFLECVQDMDHENMFWYRQDPGLGLRLIYFSYDVKMKEKGDIPEGYSVSREKKERFSLILESASTNQTSMYLCASSFPDRHTEAFFGQGTRLTVV.

This clone was detected only once. This CDR3 is CASSELRGTTEAFF. The CDR3 DNA reads TGTGCCAGCAGTGAACTTAGGGGAACGACTGAAGCTTTCTTT. The chain links TRBV6-1 to TRBJ1-1, with a possible D match to TRBD1 (5 bases). The length of the CDR3 is 14 residues. Trimming shortened V by 2 bases and J by 5 bases, and 12 bases separated the two germline ends. CDR1 and CDR2 (germline): MNHNS, SASEGT.

The gene calls are TRBV18 and TRBJ1-2, with 10 bases identical to TRBD1. Germline V gene lookup returns CDR1 KGHSH and CDR2 LQKENI. CDR3 size: 15 residues. Losses at the gene ends were 3 bases for V and 5 bases for J; bases not matched to a gene: 6. Here the CDR3 DNA reads TGTGCCAGCTCACCGGAGACAGGGGGCGTGTATGGCTACACCTTC. Translating it yields CASSPETGGVYGYTF.

This chain joins TRBV27 and TRBJ2-3, with 9 bases fitting TRBD2. The CDR3 totals 15 residues. Trimming took 4 bases from V and 6 from J; bases not matched to a gene: 8. CDR1 MNHEY and CDR2 SMNVEV come from the germline V gene (reference sequence). The CDR3 here is CASSSKLAGKDTQYF. The CDR3 DNA reads as TGTGCCAGCAGTTCTAAGCTAGCGGGAAAGGATACGCAGTATTTT.

The CDR3 coding sequence is TGTGCCAGCAGCGTCTCCCCGGGACAGGGGTACGAGCAGTACTTC. Translating it yields CASSVSPGQGYEQYF. The chain couples TRBV9 to TRBJ2-7; TRBD1 matches 10 bases. Per germline, CDR1 SGDLS and CDR2 YYNGEE. J was trimmed by 4 bases and V by 2 bases; bases with no gene match: 6. The CDR3 consists of 15 residues.

The V and J genes are TRBV30 and TRBJ1-2; tentative D call: TRBD1 (5 bases). Germline-derived CDR1 and CDR2 are GTSNPN and SVGIG (reference sequence). The CDR3 has 13 residues. V was cut by 5 bases and J by 4 bases, with 14 bases left in between. The CDR3 loop is CAWGDETVYGYTF. Written as DNA, the CDR3 is TGTGCCTGGGGAGACGAGACAGTCTATGGCTACACCTTC.

This chain joins TRBV5-4 and TRBJ2-2; TRBD2 aligns across 8 bases. The CDR3 extends over 16 amino acids. V trimming: 1 base; J trimming: 3 bases; junction bases outside the gene matches: 5. Germline-derived CDR1 and CDR2 are SGHNT and YYREEE (reference sequence). This chain's CDR3 is CASSLIGGADTGELFF. DNA for the CDR3: TGTGCCAGCAGCTTGATCGGGGGGGCTGACACCGGGGAGCTGTTTTTT.

The chain has TRBV6-1 and TRBJ2-3, with D uncertain. V shed 2 bases and J shed 0 bases, with 12 bases lying between them. The germline CDR1 and CDR2 sequences are MNHNS and SASEGT. This CDR3 is built from 16 residues. CDR3 region: CASSETQISSTDTQYF. In DNA, the CDR3 is TGTGCCAGCAGTGAAACCCAGATTTCTAGCACAGATACGCAGTATTTT.